This T cell receptor (beta chain) emerged from a study of blood T cells in healthy people across ages. The CDR3 loop spans 17 amino acids. With 3 bases removed from V and 0 bases from J, the gap between germline ends came to 18 bases. Germline assignment: CDR1 SNHLY and CDR2 FYNNEI. Next came a second PCR, run for 7 to 11 cycles, which used a sample-barcoded 5' primer along with a J-beta primer mix. Through a template-switch adaptor with 12 random nucleotides, each cDNA molecule received a tag. The yield of each sample was at least 2.5 million CDR3-containing paired-end reads. In TCRdb, the 5' RACE reads were re-called with MiXCR into one record per CDR3 protein. The sample shows 1.6 million or so distinct CDR3 sequences, 34% of them seen only once.

This clonotype was sampled from a woman aged 25-40 years in good health. The sample comprised blood. The V and J genes are TRBV2 and TRBJ2-7; D assignment may be TRBD1 or TRBD2 (5 bases each). The CDR3 region has the DNA TGTGCCAGCAGTGAGGGGGTTATGCTTTACTCCTCCTACGAGCAGTACTTC. The encoded protein is CASSEGVMLYSSYEQYF.